The 3 T cell receptor beta chains presented below share a single source sample, sequenced in a study of cytomegalovirus exposure and HLA in healthy donors. PCR amplification relied on 60 Vbeta primers (plus 13 Jbeta primers). Assay used: immunoSEQ multiplex PCR; TCRdb lists only in-frame clones, some missing. The sample includes 100,000 to 150,000 clones, less than 85% of them seen just once. Material for sequencing was PBMCs. Receptors were obtained from a female donor in good health and CMV-seronegative.

The J gene is TRBJ1-3, the V gene TRBV9; TRBD1 agrees at 9 bases. V shed 4 bases and J 0 bases; nucleotides not matched to a gene: 17. Germline-derived CDR1 and CDR2 are SGDLS and YYNGEE. This CDR3 spans 20 amino acids. This chain's CDR3 is CASSPAVGDRAHFSGNTIYF. For the CDR3, the DNA is TGTGCCAGCAGCCCCGCCGTGGGGGACAGGGCGCACTTCTCTGGAAACACCATATATTTT.

This clone was picked up a small number of times. This sequence joins TRBV30 and TRBJ1-5, with 7 bases lining up with TRBD1. Germline V gene lookup returns CDR1 GTSNPN and CDR2 SVGIG (reference sequence). Trimming at V came to 1 base and at J to 7 bases, leaving 4 bases not matched to a gene. The CDR3 contains 13 residues. Here the CDR3 reads CAWSATGVQPQHF. DNA of the CDR3: TGTGCCTGGAGTGCCACAGGGGTCCAGCCCCAGCATTTT.

The chain joins TRBV10-3 to TRBJ2-7; 8 positions match TRBD1. This CDR3 is built from 17 residues. Germline V gene sequence: CDR1 ENHRY, CDR2 SYGVKD. The V gene end was trimmed by 0 bases and the J gene end by 4 bases; junction bases not matched to a gene: 11. CDR3 region: CAISESSVNRGIYEQYF. CDR3 nucleotides: TGTGCCATCAGTGAGTCAAGTGTAAACAGGGGGATTTACGAGCAGTACTTC.